One sample yielded the 10 T cell receptor beta chains listed below, sequenced in a study of CD8+ T cells in alopecia areata. Extracted RNA was reverse transcribed, and the resulting cDNA served as sequencing template. Only in-frame clones appear in the TCRdb table, and some are missing; sequencing was by immunoSEQ multiplex PCR. The table lists 90,000 to 130,000 clones, approximately 50% of them singletons, with roughly 25% in the top ten. Sequences were obtained from NKG2D-low CD8+ T cells sorted from blood. The receptors were sampled from a human donor with alopecia areata.

The rearrangement uses TRBV27 and TRBJ2-7; TRBD1 or TRBD2 may be the D gene (5 bases each). The CDR3 contains 13 residues. Germline CDR1 MNHEY, CDR2 SMNVEV (reference sequence). V gave up 5 bases and J gave up 3 bases, with 11 bases separating them. CDR3 DNA: TGTGCCAGCAGTCCTGGGACCATCTACGAGCAGTACTTC. Protein product: CASSPGTIYEQYF.

This clone was counted once. This chain joins TRBV4-1 and TRBJ2-5, with D tentatively TRBD2 (5 bases). This CDR3 comprises 14 residues. Deletions cut 1 base from V and 3 bases from J, with 9 bases between. CDR1 MGHRA and CDR2 YSYEKL come from the germline V gene. The CDR3 here is CASSQVVGEETQYF. The CDR3 region has the DNA TGCGCCAGCAGCCAAGTGGTGGGAGAAGAGACCCAGTACTTC.

The chain links TRBV27 to TRBJ2-7; perhaps D is TRBD1 or TRBD2 (5 bases each). This CDR3 is built from 14 residues. The germline V gene has CDR1 MNHEY and CDR2 SMNVEV (reference sequence). The V end was cut by 1 base, the J end by 4 bases, with 11 bases between. The CDR3: CASSLLGDGYEQYF. The CDR3 region has the DNA TGTGCCAGCAGTTTATTAGGGGACGGTTACGAGCAGTACTTC.

This clone was counted once. The genes are TRBV7-3 and TRBJ2-6; D call uncertain. Germline CDR1 and CDR2: SGHTA and FQGTGA. V was clipped by 2 bases and J by 1 base, with 6 bases between them. The length of the CDR3 is 15 residues. The chain's CDR3 is CASSLGGSGANVLTF. The CDR3 nucleotides are TGTGCCAGCAGCTTAGGCGGATCTGGGGCCAACGTCCTGACTTTC.

In its sample, this clone was seen a few times. This chain uses TRBV28 with TRBJ1-1; D possibly corresponds to TRBD1 (6 bases). V was pared by 6 bases and J by 5 bases, with 16 bases between. CDR1 and CDR2 (germline): MDHEN, SYDVKM. This CDR3 is 14 amino acids long. The CDR3 loop is CASSPLRGWTEAFF. CDR3 sequence (DNA): TGTGCCAGCAGCCCTCTAAGGGGGTGGACTGAAGCTTTCTTT.

V usage is TRBV13 and J usage is TRBJ2-3, with D possibly being TRBD1 (6 bases). Between the trimmed V and J ends, which lost 5 bases and 0 bases, there was a span of 15 bases. CDR3 size: 16 residues. Germline CDR1 PRHDT, CDR2 FYEKMQ (reference sequence). This CDR3 is CASSHTGHLSTDTQYF. The CDR3 nucleotides read TGTGCCAGCAGCCACACGGGACACCTTAGCACAGATACGCAGTATTTT.

This chain uses TRBV28 with TRBJ2-3, with 7 nucleotides matching TRBD2. CDR3 length equals 16 residues. V gave up 3 bases and J gave up 2 bases; unmatched junction bases: 8. The germline gives CDR1 MDHEN, CDR2 SYDVKM. The CDR3 protein is CASSFGLAVTTDTQYF. The CDR3 DNA follows: TGTGCCAGCAGTTTTGGGCTAGCGGTGACCACAGATACGCAGTATTTT.

V usage is TRBV9 and J usage is TRBJ1-2, with D perhaps matching TRBD1 (5 bases). CDR1 is SGDLS, CDR2 YYNGEE, per germline. The V end was cut by 3 bases, the J end by 3 bases, with 15 bases between. This CDR3 comprises 15 residues. DNA for the CDR3: TGTGCCAGCAGCGCAACGACAGTTTTTGACTATGGCTACACCTTC. This sequence encodes CASSATTVFDYGYTF.

J is TRBJ1-1 and V is TRBV11-2, with D uncertain. V lost 5 bases and J 1 base, leaving 5 bases between the germline ends. Germline V CDR1 and CDR2: SGHAT, FQNNGV. CDR3 length: 12 amino acids. The CDR3 DNA sequence: TGTGCCAGCAGCACGGAGAACACTGAAGCTTTCTTT. Amino acid sequence: CASSTENTEAFF.

The J gene is TRBJ2-1, the V gene TRBV27; D is possibly TRBD1 (6 bases). Per germline, CDR1 MNHEY and CDR2 SMNVEV (reference sequence). This CDR3 spans 13 amino acids. Trimming took 3 bases from V and 5 from J, leaving 8 bases between them. CDR3 residues: CASSFRDNNEQFF. The CDR3 bases are TGTGCCAGCAGTTTTCGGGACAACAATGAGCAGTTCTTC.